Here is one T cell receptor beta chain with its context. What it binds is not known. The data originate from a study of tumor-infiltrating lymphocytes in localized non-small cell lung cancer. Whole-study findings and limits: Available tissue quantity limited TCR sequencing to a patient subset. Different pieces of the same tissue went to different assays, confounding technical variation with intratumor heterogeneity. IM1 and IM2 tumors showed no difference in T-cell fraction.

V was clipped by 3 bases and J by 0 bases, with 7 bases between them. Germline CDR1 reads SGDLS; CDR2 reads YYNGEE. This CDR3 spans 14 amino acids. Clones were read by immunoSEQ multiplex PCR, and TCRdb kept only the in-frame ones, dropping some. This table has 15,000 to 20,000 clones, around 84% appearing once. The clonotype comes from a human donor with non-small cell lung cancer. The V and J genes are TRBV9 and TRBJ2-1; D is ambiguous. The sequencing input was uninvolved lung tissue not adjacent to the tumor. Here the CDR3 DNA reads TGTGCCAGCAGCGCCTCTAGCTCCTACAATGAGCAGTTCTTC. The encoded protein is CASSASSSYNEQFF. The entire variable domain, with the rest obtained from reference TRBV9 and TRBJ2-1, is as follows: DSGVTQTPKHLITATGQRVTLRCSPRSGDLSVYWYQQSLDQGLQFLIQYYNGEERAKGNILERFSAQQFPDLHSELNLSSLELGDSALYFCASSASSSYNEQFFGPGTRLTVL.